These 30 T cell receptor beta chains share one sample of origin, sequenced in a study of blood T cell repertoires in COVID-19 (dated by TCRdb to 2018 to 2021). Library generation was performed with the immunoSEQ multiplex PCR assay. TCRdb obtained this table from immuneACCESS and retained in-frame rearrangements with V and J assigned. These tables miss some clones; where compared with another copy, unresolved V genes account for less than half of the shortfall, and the remainder is unexplained. The sample contains around 280,000 clones, around 90% of them found a single time. In total, the top ten clones hold roughly 2.2% of the sample. The sequenced sample was peripheral blood. All receptors derive from a woman aged 45-65 years who had recovered from COVID-19.

The genes are TRBV5-4 and TRBJ1-6; D perhaps matches TRBD1 (6 bases). The CDR3 runs to 16 residues. Trimming removed 0 bases at V and 7 bases at J, with 14 bases between. Germline V CDR1 and CDR2: SGHNT, YYREEE (reference sequence). The CDR3 bases are TGTGCCAGCAGCTTGGGAGGCCCGGACAGCAATTCACCCCTCCACTTT. This sequence encodes CASSLGGPDSNSPLHF.

The chain employs TRBV7-9 and TRBJ2-3, with 9 bases lining up with TRBD1. CDR1 SEHNR and CDR2 FQNEAQ come from the germline V gene (reference sequence). V shed 5 bases, J shed 2 bases, and the junction held 11 bases outside the gene matches. There are 17 residues in the CDR3. The CDR3 loop reads CASSPSYRGPLTDTQYF. The CDR3, as DNA: TGTGCCAGCAGCCCATCGTACAGGGGGCCCCTCACAGATACGCAGTATTTT.

The V gene is TRBV4-2, the J gene TRBJ2-3; TRBD1 matches at 8 bases. Losses at the gene ends were 1 base for V and 4 bases for J; bases not matched to a gene: 4. From germline, CDR1 is LGHNA and CDR2 YNFKEQ. There are 15 residues in the CDR3. Here the CDR3 reads CASSQVTGAPDTQYF. DNA for the CDR3: TGTGCCAGCAGCCAAGTGACAGGGGCCCCAGATACGCAGTATTTT.

This clone was counted only a few times. CDR3 amino acids: CASSQRTGDFLYGYTF. The CDR3 DNA reads TGTGCCAGTAGTCAGCGGACAGGGGATTTTCTCTATGGCTACACCTTC. The V and J genes are TRBV19 and TRBJ1-2; TRBD1 agrees at 9 bases. Germline loops: CDR1 LNHDA, CDR2 SQIVND (reference sequence). V gave up 5 bases and J gave up 4 bases; unmatched junction bases: 11. This CDR3 comprises 16 residues.

CDR3 coding DNA: TGTGCCAGCAGCCAAGATCGGGTGACAGGTGGCTACACCTTC. Translated: CASSQDRVTGGYTF. The V gene is TRBV4-2, the J gene TRBJ1-2; D perhaps matches TRBD1 (6 bases). CDR1 is LGHNA and CDR2 is YNFKEQ in the germline V gene. Trimming took off 0 bases at V and 7 bases at J, with 12 bases between the two ends. The CDR3 has 14 residues.

The gene calls are TRBV5-1 and TRBJ1-4; 7 nucleotides line up with TRBD1. Germline CDR1 SGHRS, CDR2 YFSETQ. CDR3 length: 14 amino acids. J lost 5 bases, V lost 3 bases, and 4 bases had no gene match. This CDR3 reads CASSWDSANEKLFF. The CDR3 nucleotides read TGCGCCAGCAGCTGGGACAGCGCGAATGAAAAACTGTTTTTT.

V usage is TRBV20-1 and J usage is TRBJ1-1; no clear D. V lost 3 bases and J 1 base, leaving 9 bases between the germline ends. The length of the CDR3 is 13 residues. The germline CDR1 and CDR2 sequences are DFQATT and SNEGSKA (reference sequence). The CDR3: CSASQQPNTEAFF. The CDR3 region has the DNA TGCAGTGCTAGTCAACAGCCGAACACTGAAGCTTTCTTT.

The V gene is TRBV27, the J gene TRBJ2-7, with D tentatively TRBD2 (5 bases). The V gene lost 3 bases and the J gene lost 4 bases, with 13 bases spanning the gap. The V gene's germline CDR1 is MNHEY and CDR2 SMNVEV (reference sequence). The CDR3 contains 14 residues. CDR3 bases: TGTGCCAGCAGTTTTAATTCAGGAGGATACGAGCAGTACTTC. Its translation is CASSFNSGGYEQYF.

This chain uses TRBV5-4 with TRBJ1-2, with 8 bases lining up with TRBD1. The V and J ends lost 3 bases and 4 bases, in that order; junction bases with no gene match: 11. The germline V gene has CDR1 SGHNT and CDR2 YYREEE (reference sequence). This CDR3 region has 16 residues. The CDR3 sequence is CASSSGMRQGRYGYTF. The CDR3 coding sequence is TGTGCCAGCAGCTCAGGGATGAGACAGGGGCGCTATGGCTACACCTTC.

This chain uses TRBV4-1 with TRBJ2-1; 7 nucleotides agree with TRBD1. Germline CDR1 and CDR2: MGHRA and YSYEKL. Losses at the gene ends were 5 bases for V and 10 bases for J; bases not matched to a gene: 5. The length of the CDR3 is 12 residues. CDR3 in amino acids: CASSYRQGEQFF. As DNA, the CDR3 is TGCGCCAGCAGCTACCGACAGGGAGAGCAGTTCTTC.

The chain has TRBV11-1 and TRBJ2-5; TRBD2 matches at 7 bases. V lost 3 bases and J lost 5; bases outside the gene matches: 9. Germline CDR1 SGHAT, CDR2 FQDESV (reference sequence). The CDR3 has 15 amino acids. The CDR3: CASSFGTTDGETQYF. In DNA form, the CDR3 reads TGTGCCAGCAGCTTTGGGACTACCGATGGCGAGACCCAGTACTTC. The variable domain in full, completed from reference TRBV11-1 and TRBJ2-5, reads EAEVAQSPRYKITEKSQAVAFWCDPISGHATLYWYRQILGQGPELLVQFQDESVVDDSQLPKDRFSAERLKGVDSTLKIQPAELGDSAMYLCASSFGTTDGETQYFGPGTRLLVL.

Regarding this clone: Just one base apart from a much larger clone, this may be a read error. This chain uses TRBV7-9 with TRBJ1-4, with a possible D match to TRBD1 (6 bases). Per germline, CDR1 SEHNR and CDR2 FQNEAQ (reference sequence). The CDR3 has 14 amino acids. The V and J ends lost 1 base and 4 bases respectively, with 7 bases between them. The CDR3 DNA reads as TGTGCCAGCAGCTTAGGGACAGTTAATGAAAAACTGTTTTTT. Protein product: CASSLGTVNEKLFF.

The chain links TRBV5-6 to TRBJ2-3, with D maybe TRBD2 (6 bases). Trimming cost V 4 bases and J 3 bases, with 12 bases left between them. The germline V gene encodes CDR1 SGHDT and CDR2 YYEEEE. The CDR3 length is 14 residues. The CDR3 sequence: CASSGSGRTDTQYF. The CDR3 nucleotides read TGTGCCAGCAGCGGGTCAGGGAGGACAGATACGCAGTATTTT.

This chain connects TRBV7-6 to TRBJ2-7; 12 bases fit TRBD2. V shed 3 bases and J 3 bases; nucleotides not matched to a gene: 3. Germline V gives CDR1 SGHVS, CDR2 FNYEAQ. CDR3 length: 15 amino acids. CDR3 DNA sequence: TGTGCCAGCAGCTTGACTAGCGGGAGTTTCTACGAGCAGTACTTC. This sequence encodes CASSLTSGSFYEQYF. Full variable domain (outside the CDR3, taken from reference TRBV7-6 and TRBJ2-7): GAGVSQSPRYKVTKRGQDVALRCDPISGHVSLYWYRQALGQGPEFLTYFNYEAQQDKSGLPNDRFSAERPEGSISTLTIQRTEQRDSAMYRCASSLTSGSFYEQYFGPGTRLTVT.

The V gene is TRBV24-1, the J gene TRBJ2-2; TRBD2 might be the D (5 bases). In germline, CDR1 is KGHDR, CDR2 SFDVKD. V was pared by 2 bases and J by 2 bases, with 8 bases between. The CDR3 extends over 15 amino acids. The CDR3 protein is CATSDYGDNTGELFF. DNA of the CDR3: TGTGCCACCAGTGATTACGGGGATAACACCGGGGAGCTGTTTTTT.

The chain couples TRBV30 to TRBJ1-5; perhaps TRBD1 as D (5 bases). Germline V lookup: CDR1 GTSNPN, CDR2 SVGIG (reference sequence). The CDR3 spans 13 residues. V lost 0 bases to trimming and J lost 7 bases, with 10 bases between them. The DNA of the CDR3 is TGTGCCTGGAGTGTACCAGGGAGGCAGCCCCAGCATTTT. Its protein is CAWSVPGRQPQHF.

The chain links TRBV6-1 to TRBJ2-4; 9 nucleotides align to TRBD2. V lost 2 bases and J lost 13; bases outside the gene matches: 9. CDR1 and CDR2 from the germline V gene are MNHNS and SASEGT. This CDR3 contains 14 residues. CDR3 loop: CASSELASGVAQYF. DNA for the CDR3: TGTGCCAGCAGTGAATTGGCTAGCGGGGTCGCGCAGTACTTC.

The chain joins TRBV6-6 to TRBJ2-7; the match to TRBD1 covers 7 bases. CDR3 length: 12 amino acids. The junction had 5 bases not matched to a gene; V was cut back by 5 bases and J by 7 bases. The germline CDR1 and CDR2 sequences are MNHNY and SVGAGI (reference sequence). The CDR3: CASSPSDREQYF. The CDR3 coding sequence is TGTGCCAGCAGTCCCTCGGACAGGGAGCAGTACTTC.

V gene TRBV27 combines with J gene TRBJ1-1, with 8 bases fitting TRBD1. J gave up 9 bases and V 6 bases, and 6 bases lay outside the gene matches. Germline V gene data show CDR1 as MNHEY and CDR2 as SMNVEV (reference sequence). CDR3 length: 12 amino acids. This chain's CDR3 is CASSLRQGKAFF. The CDR3 DNA reads TGTGCCAGCAGCCTAAGACAGGGGAAAGCTTTCTTT.

The CDR3 region has the DNA TGTGCCAGCAGCTCTCGGACAGGGACCACAGTTGAAGCTTTCTTT. Translation: CASSSRTGTTVEAFF. The V and J genes are TRBV7-2 and TRBJ1-1; 8 bases match TRBD1. This CDR3 contains 15 residues. CDR1 is SGHTA, CDR2 FQGNSA, per germline. V dropped 4 bases and J dropped 7; count of bases not matched to a gene: 11.

The chain uses TRBV10-2 and TRBJ2-3, with 7 bases that match TRBD2. Trimming removed 0 bases from V and 5 bases from J; junction bases left unmatched: 5. This CDR3 comprises 15 residues. Germline assignment: CDR1 WSHSY and CDR2 SAAADI. In nucleotides, the CDR3 is TGCGCCAGCAGTGAGTCGATGAGCGGGGAAGATACGCAGTATTTT. Its translation is CASSESMSGEDTQYF.

The chain is built from TRBV4-3 and TRBJ2-7, with 9 bases matching TRBD1. CDR3 length: 15 amino acids. In germline, CDR1 is LGHNA, CDR2 YSLEER. With 4 bases clipped from V and 2 bases from J, the junction kept 6 bases outside the gene matches. The CDR3 is CASSLSGTGPYEQYF. In DNA, the CDR3 is TGCGCCAGCAGCCTTTCAGGGACAGGGCCCTACGAGCAGTACTTC.

The sample holds one count of this clone. The CDR3 DNA reads TGCGCCAGCAGCCAAGAAGAAGGAGGCGATCAGCCCCAGCATTTT. This sequence encodes CASSQEEGGDQPQHF. This chain uses TRBV4-1 with TRBJ1-5; D not certain. The germline V and J ends were trimmed by 0 bases and 5 bases, with 11 bases remaining between them. This CDR3 contains 15 residues. Germline CDR1 MGHRA, CDR2 YSYEKL.

The gene calls are TRBV5-6 and TRBJ2-5; 9 positions match TRBD1. Germline trimming cut 4 bases from V and 9 bases from J; bases unmatched to any gene: 1. This CDR3 is built from 11 residues. Germline CDR1 is SGHDT and CDR2 is YYEEEE. The CDR3 protein is CASSRDRAQYF. For the CDR3, the DNA is TGTGCCAGCAGCCGGGACAGGGCCCAGTACTTC.

The V gene is TRBV27, the J gene TRBJ2-3; D is perhaps TRBD2 (5 bases). CDR3 length: 13 residues. V lost 8 bases to trimming and J lost 4 bases, with 13 bases between them. Germline loops: CDR1 MNHEY, CDR2 SMNVEV (reference sequence). The CDR3 nucleotides read TGTGCCAGCCGTTGGACCGGGGCAGATACGCAGTATTTT. As protein: CASRWTGADTQYF.

This clone was counted a few times. The chain employs TRBV5-6 and TRBJ2-6, with D unresolved. CDR1 and CDR2 (germline): SGHDT, YYEEEE. This CDR3 is 15 amino acids long. Trimming removed 0 bases from V and 0 bases from J, with 4 bases in between. CDR3 residues: CASSLGVSGANVLTF. The CDR3 DNA reads TGTGCCAGCAGCTTGGGCGTCTCTGGGGCCAACGTCCTGACTTTC.

This rearrangement joins TRBV18 to TRBJ2-5, with 7 bases that match TRBD1. V gave up 3 bases and J gave up 3 bases; unmatched junction bases: 7. CDR1 is KGHSH and CDR2 is LQKENI in the germline V gene. CDR3 length equals 15 residues. CDR3 in amino acids: CASSPGQEIKETQYF. Here the CDR3 DNA reads TGTGCCAGCTCACCTGGACAGGAAATCAAAGAGACCCAGTACTTC.

The J gene is TRBJ2-7, the V gene TRBV5-8, with TRBD2 identical over 7 bases. This CDR3 contains 15 residues. Germline V gene lookup returns CDR1 SGHTS and CDR2 YDEGEE. V was clipped by 3 bases and J by 3 bases; unmatched bases: 9. CDR3 in DNA: TGTGCCAGCAGCTCGGGGGGAGCGCCCTTCTACGAGCAGTACTTC. It translates to CASSSGGAPFYEQYF.

The V gene is TRBV7-2, the J gene TRBJ2-1; 9 bases map to TRBD1. J lost 6 bases, V lost 4 bases, and 10 bases had no gene match. CDR1 and CDR2 from the germline V gene are SGHTA and FQGNSA. The CDR3 runs to 16 residues. The CDR3 reads CASSSPGTGSSNEQFF. DNA for the CDR3: TGTGCCAGCAGCTCCCCCGGGACAGGGTCAAGCAATGAGCAGTTCTTC.

The V call is TRBV18, the J call TRBJ1-1; D is possibly TRBD1 (5 bases). V was trimmed by 3 bases and J by 7 bases, leaving 18 bases between them. Per germline, CDR1 KGHSH and CDR2 LQKENI. The CDR3 is 15 residues long. CDR3 nucleotide sequence: TGTGCCAGCTCACCTCGATCAGGGTCGCCCAATGAAGCTTTCTTT. Amino acid sequence: CASSPRSGSPNEAFF.